The 30 T cell receptor beta chains in this list originate from one sample, sequenced in a study of shared clonotypes between healthy human individuals (dated by TCRdb to the early 2020s). Library construction relied on the immunoSEQ multiplex PCR assay. Sourced from immuneACCESS, this table was stored by TCRdb with only in-frame sequences that have V and J called. A share of the clones is absent; for the studies checked, an unresolved V gene accounts for under half, and the remainder has no known explanation. This sample has about 1 million clones in its table, and 60% to 80% of those were observed once. Over 1.3% of the sample goes to the ten largest clones. The material sequenced was memory CD4+ T cells sorted from blood. Read against the paper, the sample's cell subset or site label means: CD45RA-negative fraction. The receptor source for this set is a man between 18 and 35 years old in good health.

The chain has TRBV7-2 and TRBJ2-1; a weak D match, TRBD2 (6 bases). Germline CDR1 reads SGHTA; CDR2 reads FQGNSA. CDR3 length equals 17 residues. V gave up 3 bases and J gave up 2 bases, with 17 bases separating them. The CDR3 sequence: CASSFQTSAGPYNEQFF. CDR3 bases: TGTGCCAGCAGCTTCCAGACTTCCGCGGGACCCTACAATGAGCAGTTCTTC.

The chain employs TRBV6-1 and TRBJ1-4; TRBD1 matches at 7 bases. After removal of 2 bases from V and 13 bases from J, the junction contained 1 base not matched to a gene. From germline, CDR1 is MNHNS and CDR2 SASEGT. The CDR3 consists of 11 residues. The CDR3 spells CASSENRGLFF. The DNA for the CDR3 is TGTGCCAGCAGTGAAAACAGGGGACTGTTTTTT.

This chain uses TRBV7-8 with TRBJ2-2, with D uncertain. This CDR3 has 12 residues. Per germline, CDR1 SGHVS and CDR2 FQNEAQ. Trimming took 6 bases from V and 4 from J, leaving 6 bases between them. Written as DNA, the CDR3 is TGTGCCAGCAGATATCTCACCGGGGAGCTGTTTTTT. Translation gives CASRYLTGELFF.

This sequence joins TRBV5-1 and TRBJ1-6, with TRBD1 matching over 8 bases. Trimming took 4 bases from V and 5 from J; bases not matched to a gene: 5. The CDR3 spans 15 residues. The V gene's germline CDR1 is SGHRS and CDR2 YFSETQ. The CDR3 spells CASSAGTGHNSPLHF. The DNA for the CDR3 is TGCGCCAGCAGCGCGGGGACAGGACATAATTCACCCCTCCACTTT.

This clone was detected once. This sequence joins TRBV6-5 and TRBJ2-1; the D call may be TRBD1 or TRBD2 (5 bases each). Between the trimmed V and J ends, which lost 2 bases and 15 bases, there was a span of 14 bases. The CDR3 loop spans 12 amino acids. Germline CDR1 MNHEY, CDR2 SVGAGI. The CDR3 DNA reads as TGTGCCAGCAGTTACGGGACCGTAGACCTGTTCTTC. It is translated as CASSYGTVDLFF.

V gene TRBV6-4 combines with J gene TRBJ2-3; D is perhaps TRBD1 (5 bases). Looked up from germline, CDR1 is MRHNA and CDR2 is SNTAGT. V lost 6 bases and J lost 3, with 10 bases in between. The CDR3 extends over 13 amino acids. The CDR3, as DNA: TGTGCCAGCAGCCTCGACAGAACAGATACGCAGTATTTT. Residues: CASSLDRTDTQYF.

The sample holds one count of this clone. The J gene is TRBJ2-5, the V gene TRBV7-6; D not certain. The CDR3 is 13 amino acids. Trimming shortened V by 5 bases and J by 7 bases, and 14 bases separated the two germline ends. Germline CDR1 SGHVS, CDR2 FNYEAQ. The DNA for the CDR3 is TGTGCCAGCAGCCCTATTGAAATTTGGACCCAGTACTTC. Its protein is CASSPIEIWTQYF.

This clone turned up a few times. The V and J genes are TRBV5-1 and TRBJ2-7, with TRBD1 identical over 7 bases. Germline CDR1 reads SGHRS; CDR2 reads YFSETQ. The junction had 5 bases not matched to a gene; V was cut back by 1 base and J by 7 bases. This CDR3 is built from 13 residues. The CDR3 region has the DNA TGCGCCAGCAGCTTGTTAGGGGGCGGGGAGCAGTACTTC. It encodes CASSLLGGGEQYF. Variable domain in full (rest from reference TRBV5-1 and TRBJ2-7): KAGVTQTPRYLIKTRGQQVTLSCSPISGHRSVSWYQQTPGQGLQFLFEYFSETQRNKGNFPGRFSGRQFSNSRSEMNVSTLELGDSALYLCASSLLGGGEQYFGPGTRLTVT.

This sequence joins TRBV9 and TRBJ1-5; no clear D gene. There are 15 residues in the CDR3. Trimming left V 0 bases short and J 0 bases short, with 7 bases between. CDR1 is SGDLS, CDR2 YYNGEE, per germline. The CDR3 sequence: CASSVGPSSNQPQHF. The CDR3 coding sequence is TGTGCCAGCAGCGTAGGGCCCAGTAGCAATCAGCCCCAGCATTTT.

The V and J genes are TRBV2 and TRBJ1-4; tentatively, D is TRBD1 (6 bases). V lost 7 bases and J 7 bases, leaving 16 bases between the germline ends. This CDR3 spans 14 amino acids. Germline V lookup: CDR1 SNHLY, CDR2 FYNNEI. CDR3 sequence: CASTLQGFGEKLFF. DNA for the CDR3: TGTGCCAGCACCCTACAGGGATTTGGTGAAAAACTGTTTTTT.

This clone has only a few counts. This rearrangement joins TRBV6-5 to TRBJ2-7, with 9 bases aligning to TRBD1. Losses at the gene ends were 6 bases for V and 1 base for J; bases not matched to a gene: 7. Germline V gene data show CDR1 as MNHEY and CDR2 as SVGAGI. The CDR3 contains 15 residues. CDR3 in amino acids: CASRTTGTGSYEQYF. Here the CDR3 DNA reads TGTGCCAGCAGAACGACGGGGACAGGGTCCTACGAGCAGTACTTC.

The chain employs TRBV6-1 and TRBJ2-3; 10 positions agree with TRBD1. The V gene's germline CDR1 is MNHNS and CDR2 SASEGT. V lost 5 bases to trimming and J lost 5 bases; unmatched junction nucleotides: 7. The CDR3 spans 15 residues. This chain's CDR3 is CASSSGTGEIDTQYF. The CDR3 coding sequence is TGTGCCAGCAGTTCCGGGACAGGGGAAATAGATACGCAGTATTTT.

The CDR3 spells CAWSGTSKNIQYF. The CDR3 DNA is TGTGCCTGGAGTGGGACAAGTAAAAACATTCAGTACTTC. The chain employs TRBV30 and TRBJ2-4; tentatively, D is TRBD1 (5 bases). The germline V and J ends were trimmed by 1 base and 4 bases, with 8 bases remaining between them. The CDR3 is made up of 13 amino acids. Germline CDR1 reads GTSNPN; CDR2 reads SVGIG (reference sequence).

This clone was detected a few times. The chain is built from TRBV27 and TRBJ1-5; D might be TRBD1 (6 bases). Germline CDR1 MNHEY, CDR2 SMNVEV (reference sequence). Deletions cut 6 bases from V and 1 base from J, with 13 bases between. The CDR3 is 15 amino acids. DNA of the CDR3: TGTGCCAGCAGCTCCGGACAGACGAGCAATCAGCCCCAGCATTTT. Its translation is CASSSGQTSNQPQHF.

The genes are TRBV21-1 and TRBJ1-5; TRBD1, the D gene given by the table, was not confirmed from the DNA. TRBV21-1 is a pseudogene locus. The CDR3 has 15 amino acids. The DNA of the CDR3 is TGTGCCAGCAGCAAAGCGACAGATAGCAATCAGCCCCAGCATTTT. The encoded protein is CASSKATDSNQPQHF.

The chain recombines TRBV6-1 with TRBJ1-6, with unresolved D. Trimming took 2 bases from V and 12 from J, leaving 11 bases between them. This CDR3 contains 13 residues. Germline assignment: CDR1 MNHNS and CDR2 SASEGT. CDR3: CASSENLRGPLHF. In DNA, the CDR3 is TGTGCCAGCAGTGAAAATCTGCGGGGACCCCTCCACTTT.

A remark on this clone: Other DNA sequences in the same sample also yield this CDR3. J is TRBJ1-5 and V is TRBV6-5, with D perhaps TRBD1 (5 bases). The V and J ends lost 0 bases and 0 bases respectively, with 6 bases between them. The germline V gene encodes CDR1 MNHEY and CDR2 SVGAGI. The CDR3 consists of 15 residues. Written as DNA, the CDR3 is TGTGCCAGCAGTTACTCGAGGGGTAGCAATCAGCCCCAGCATTTT. This translates into CASSYSRGSNQPQHF.

This clone was observed a handful of times. This chain uses TRBV30 with TRBJ2-5, with 9 nucleotides matching TRBD1. The DNA end is more similar to TRBJ2-7, so the J call may be wrong. Germline V gene data show CDR1 as GTSNPN and CDR2 as SVGIG (reference sequence). CDR3 size: 16 residues. Here the CDR3 reads CAWSVRGGGQGSEQYF. In DNA form, the CDR3 reads TGTGCCTGGAGTGTAAGAGGGGGGGGACAGGGCTCCGAGCAGTACTTC.

The rearrangement uses TRBV30 and TRBJ1-1; 9 bases are shared with TRBD1. Germline assignment: CDR1 GTSNPN and CDR2 SVGIG (reference sequence). The V gene end was trimmed by 3 bases and the J gene end by 0 bases; junction bases not matched to a gene: 5. The CDR3 loop spans 15 amino acids. CDR3 amino acids: CAWSRTGVMNTEAFF. The CDR3, as DNA: TGTGCCTGGAGCAGGACAGGGGTCATGAACACTGAAGCTTTCTTT.

This clone was recorded at least ten times. The V call is TRBV5-1, the J call TRBJ1-1, with 7 bases fitting TRBD1. The V gene's germline CDR1 is SGHRS and CDR2 YFSETQ. The CDR3 consists of 14 residues. The V and J ends lost 3 bases and 1 base, in that order; junction bases with no gene match: 3. The CDR3 is CASSSTGSNTEAFF. The CDR3 DNA is TGCGCCAGCAGCTCGACAGGGTCGAACACTGAAGCTTTCTTT.

The rearrangement links TRBV19 to TRBJ1-1; 9 bases are shared with TRBD1. This CDR3 comprises 17 residues. CDR1 and CDR2 (germline): LNHDA, SQIVND (reference sequence). V lost 4 bases, J lost 0 bases, and 9 bases stayed unmatched. The CDR3 spells CASSSLQGARVNTEAFF. CDR3 nucleotide sequence: TGTGCCAGTAGTAGCTTACAGGGGGCGCGAGTGAACACTGAAGCTTTCTTT.

The gene calls are TRBV29-1 and TRBJ2-5, with D perhaps TRBD2 (6 bases). Germline V CDR1 and CDR2: SQVTM, ANQGSEA. V was clipped by 2 bases and J by 4 bases, with 8 bases between them. The CDR3 runs to 12 residues. The CDR3 spells CSVENGGETQYF. The CDR3 DNA follows: TGCAGCGTTGAAAACGGGGGAGAGACCCAGTACTTC.

The chain is built from TRBV6-5 and TRBJ1-6; no reliable D call. Germline values: CDR1 MNHEY, CDR2 SVGAGI. There are 15 residues in the CDR3. Trimming removed 6 bases at V and 7 bases at J, with 16 bases between. As DNA, the CDR3 is TGTGCCAGCAGCCCATCGACACAAAGAAATTCACCCCTCCACTTT. It codes for CASSPSTQRNSPLHF.

V usage is TRBV11-2 and J usage is TRBJ1-2; 7 positions match TRBD1. This CDR3 is 13 amino acids long. V lost 5 bases, J lost 2 bases, and 2 bases stayed unmatched. Germline V gene lookup returns CDR1 SGHAT and CDR2 FQNNGV. The CDR3 loop reads CASSGQANYGYTF. CDR3 DNA sequence: TGTGCCAGCAGCGGACAGGCCAACTATGGCTACACCTTC.

This clone was found a few times. V gene TRBV4-3 combines with J gene TRBJ2-1, with TRBD1 matching over 9 bases. Germline-derived CDR1 and CDR2 are LGHNA and YSLEER. The CDR3 sequence is 16 residues long. Trimming at V came to 0 bases and at J to 6 bases, leaving 6 bases not matched to a gene. CDR3 in DNA: TGCGCCAGCAGCCAAGATTTTGGGACAGGGACCAATGAGCAGTTCTTC. This sequence encodes CASSQDFGTGTNEQFF.

The chain employs TRBV5-1 and TRBJ1-1; a weak D match, TRBD1 (5 bases). This CDR3 region has 15 residues. Per germline, CDR1 SGHRS and CDR2 YFSETQ. V dropped 4 bases and J dropped 5 bases, with 18 bases sitting between them. CDR3 DNA sequence: TGCGCCAGCAGCCCAGGGAGGAGGGGAATAACTGAAGCTTTCTTT. Translated, it gives CASSPGRRGITEAFF. Looking up the rest from reference TRBV5-1 and TRBJ1-1 gives the full variable domain: KAGVTQTPRYLIKTRGQQVTLSCSPISGHRSVSWYQQTPGQGLQFLFEYFSETQRNKGNFPGRFSGRQFSNSRSEMNVSTLELGDSALYLCASSPGRRGITEAFFGQGTRLTVV.

The V and J genes are TRBV21-1 and TRBJ1-6. TRBV21-1 is a documented pseudogene. This CDR3 region has 10 residues. CDR3 in amino acids: CASRTSPLHF. In nucleotides, the CDR3 is TGTGCCAGCAGGACTTCACCCCTCCACTTT.

The V and J genes are TRBV9 and TRBJ1-4, with 7 bases identical to TRBD1. Germline V gene data show CDR1 as SGDLS and CDR2 as YYNGEE. V lost 3 bases, J lost 4 bases, and 6 bases stayed unmatched. CDR3 length: 15 amino acids. The CDR3 DNA reads as TGTGCCAGCAGCGGTGGACAGGAGTATAATGAAAAACTGTTTTTT. Its protein is CASSGGQEYNEKLFF.

This rearrangement joins TRBV5-1 to TRBJ1-2, with a tentative D call TRBD1 (5 bases). CDR3 length: 15 amino acids. V was clipped by 0 bases and J by 4 bases, with 13 bases between them. Per germline, CDR1 SGHRS and CDR2 YFSETQ. The CDR3 DNA follows: TGCGCCAGCAGCTTGGATCCTGACAGTCCCTATGGCTACACCTTC. Translated: CASSLDPDSPYGYTF.

The chain uses TRBV10-1 and TRBJ2-4, with no clear D. V was clipped by 4 bases and J by 0 bases, with 7 bases between them. The CDR3 consists of 14 residues. Germline loops: CDR1 WNHNN, CDR2 SYGVQD (reference sequence). CDR3 loop: CASSADGAKNIQYF. The CDR3 coding sequence is TGCGCCAGCAGTGCTGACGGAGCCAAAAACATTCAGTACTTC.